This record covers a single T cell receptor (beta chain). This specimen comes from a study of blood T cells in healthy people across ages. V was pared by 3 bases and J by 4 bases, with 8 bases of the junction left unmatched. The CDR3 spans 15 residues. Germline V gives CDR1 MGHDK, CDR2 SYGVNS. The use of a sample-barcoded 5' primer and a J-beta primer mix characterized a second PCR of 7 to 11 cycles. In TCRdb, the 5' RACE reads were re-called with MiXCR into one record per CDR3 protein. Among fewer than 800,000 distinct CDR3 sequences listed, around 20% were seen once. Donors were systemically healthy Caucasian individuals from Russia aged roughly 6 to 95 years. Drawn from each donor were ten milliliters of peripheral blood.

The sequencing sample was made of blood. V gene TRBV25-1 combines with J gene TRBJ1-1; 7 bases match TRBD1. This clonotype was obtained from a man in his sixties or seventies in good health. CDR3 amino acids: CASSEDRTGGTEAFF. As DNA, the CDR3 is TGTGCCAGCAGTGAGGACAGGACGGGGGGCACTGAAGCTTTCTTT.